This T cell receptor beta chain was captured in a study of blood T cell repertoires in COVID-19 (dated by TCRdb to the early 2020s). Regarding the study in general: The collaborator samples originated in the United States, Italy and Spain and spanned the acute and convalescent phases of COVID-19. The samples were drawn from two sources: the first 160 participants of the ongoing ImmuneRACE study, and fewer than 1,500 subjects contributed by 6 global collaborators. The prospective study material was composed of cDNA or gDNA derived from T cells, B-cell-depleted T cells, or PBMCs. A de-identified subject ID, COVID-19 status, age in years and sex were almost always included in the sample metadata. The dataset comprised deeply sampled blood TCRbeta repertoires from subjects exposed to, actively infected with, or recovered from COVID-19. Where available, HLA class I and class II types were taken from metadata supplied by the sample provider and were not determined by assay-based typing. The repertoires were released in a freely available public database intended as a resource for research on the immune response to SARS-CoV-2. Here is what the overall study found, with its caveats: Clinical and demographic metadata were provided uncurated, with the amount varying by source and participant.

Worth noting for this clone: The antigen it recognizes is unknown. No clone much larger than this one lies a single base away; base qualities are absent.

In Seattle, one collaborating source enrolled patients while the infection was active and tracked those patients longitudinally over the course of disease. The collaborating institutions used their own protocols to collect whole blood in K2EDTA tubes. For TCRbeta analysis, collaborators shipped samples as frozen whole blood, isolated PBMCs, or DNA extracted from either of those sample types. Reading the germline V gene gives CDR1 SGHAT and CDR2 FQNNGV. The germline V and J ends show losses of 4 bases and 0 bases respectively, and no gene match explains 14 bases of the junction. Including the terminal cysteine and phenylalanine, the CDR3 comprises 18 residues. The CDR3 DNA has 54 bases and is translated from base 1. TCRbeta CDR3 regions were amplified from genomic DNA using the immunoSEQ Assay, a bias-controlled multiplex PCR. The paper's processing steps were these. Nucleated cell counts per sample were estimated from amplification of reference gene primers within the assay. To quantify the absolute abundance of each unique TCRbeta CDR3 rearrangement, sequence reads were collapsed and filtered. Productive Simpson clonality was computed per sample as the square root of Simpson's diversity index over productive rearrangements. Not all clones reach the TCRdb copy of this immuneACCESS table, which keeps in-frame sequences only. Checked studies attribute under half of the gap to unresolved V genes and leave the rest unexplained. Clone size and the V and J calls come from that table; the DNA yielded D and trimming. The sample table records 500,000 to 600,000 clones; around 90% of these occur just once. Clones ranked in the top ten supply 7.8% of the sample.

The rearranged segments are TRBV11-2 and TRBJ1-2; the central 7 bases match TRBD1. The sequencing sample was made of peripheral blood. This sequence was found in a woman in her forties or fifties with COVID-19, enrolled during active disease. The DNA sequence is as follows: TGTGCCAGCAGCTCCTTCCGGGACAGCCCGCCTACTAACTATGGCTACACCTTC. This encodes CASSSFRDSPPTNYGYTF.